This TCR beta chain was captured in a study of cytomegalovirus exposure and HLA in healthy donors. After removal of 5 bases from V and 2 bases from J, the junction contained 6 bases not matched to a gene. This CDR3 has 14 residues. From germline, CDR1 is SGHNT and CDR2 YENEEA. 13 Jbeta primers and 60 Vbeta primers were used for the PCR. Sequenced by immunoSEQ multiplex PCR; TCRdb stores in-frame clones only, minus some. There are 100,000 or so clones in the sample; approximately 72% occur only once, and around a tenth lies in the top ten. The V call is TRBV11-3, the J call TRBJ2-7, with 7 bases identical to TRBD2. The source of this sequence is a man younger than 45 in good health and CMV-seropositive. Input material: PBMCs. The CDR3 nucleotides are TGTGCCAGCAGCCAACGCGGGGGAGCCTACGAGCAGTACTTC. Protein: CASSQRGGAYEQYF.